Listed below are T cell receptor beta chains from one sample, sequenced in a study of control samples from healthy donors and cancer patients. The data were produced by immunoSEQ multiplex PCR, yet TCRdb's version contains in-frame clones alone and is incomplete. The table lists over 150,000 clones, approximately 90% of them singletons. Sequenced sample: blood. These receptors were obtained from a man younger than 40 in good health. The CDR3 runs from the conserved cysteine through the conserved F or W. Each record gives: D gene, J gene, clone size, V gene, CDR3 DNA, CDR3 protein. D genes are given only for firm matches. Only some rows state a clone size, as once, few, many or a class for expanded clones.

>-|TRBJ2-7|once|TRBV20-1
TGCAGTGCCTACCGGGCCCACGAGCAGTACTTC
CSAYRAHEQYF
>TRBD1|TRBJ1-6|-|TRBV7-6
TGTGCCAGCAGCTCAGGACAGGGAAATTCACCCCTCCACTTT
CASSSGQGNSPLHF
>TRBD2|TRBJ2-1|-|TRBV12-5
TGTGCTAGTGATCGAGCGGGGGCTCCCCTCTCCTACAATGAGCAGTTCTTC
CASDRAGAPLSYNEQFF
>-|TRBJ1-5|few|TRBV12-3/TRBV12-4
TGTGCCAGCAACAAACGTGGGGGTCAGCCCCAGCATTTT
CASNKRGGQPQHF
>TRBD1|TRBJ2-2|-|TRBV7-9
TGTGCCGGACAGGGGGCAGTTAGCACCGGGGAGCTGTTTTTT
CAGQGAVSTGELFF
>-|TRBJ2-3|-|TRBV5-4
TGTGCCAGCAGCTCCCGGACGGAAGACACAGATACGCAGTATTTT
CASSSRTEDTDTQYF
>-|TRBJ2-6|-|TRBV6-1
TGTGCCAGCAGTGAACGTGCCCCCGGCGTAAGACATGGGGCCAACGTCCTGACTTTC
CASSERAPGVRHGANVLTF
>-|TRBJ2-1|-|TRBV7-3
TGTGCCAGCAGCTCCCAGCCCCTGGGGTACAATGAGCAGTTCTTC
CASSSQPLGYNEQFF
>-|TRBJ1-1|-|TRBV19
TGTGCCAGTAGTATAGGCGGGGGCCGGAGAAACACTGAAGCTTTCTTT
CASSIGGGRRNTEAFF
>-|TRBJ2-5|-|TRBV18
TGTGCCAGCTCTCCACAGGAGCGGGAGACCCAGTACTTC
CASSPQERETQYF
>TRBD2|TRBJ2-1|once|TRBV5-8
TGTGCCAGCAGCTTGCTGGGAGGGAACAATGAGCAGTTCTTC
CASSLLGGNNEQFF
>-|TRBJ2-7|-|TRBV5-4
TGTGCCAGCAGCTTGGAGATTGGGGGGCACCCCTACGAGCAGTACTTC
CASSLEIGGHPYEQYF
>-|TRBJ2-1|-|TRBV28
TGTGCCAGCAGTTTAGCCAGTAGCTCCTACAATGAGCAGTTCTTC
CASSLASSSYNEQFF
>-|TRBJ1-1|once|TRBV20-1
TGCAGTGACGGGGGCACTGAAGCTTTCTTT
CSDGGTEAFF
>-|TRBJ2-2|-|TRBV2
TGTGCCAGCAGGGGGGACCCCGCCCAGGCGAACACCGGGGAGCTGTTTTTT
CASRGDPAQANTGELFF
>TRBD2|TRBJ2-1|-|TRBV2
TGTGCCAGCAGTACGACTAGCGGGGTGTCCTACAATGAGCAGTTCTTC
CASSTTSGVSYNEQFF
>-|TRBJ2-2|-|TRBV2
TGTGCCAGCGCAGCGGGCCCAACCACCGGGGAGCTGTTTTTT
CASAAGPTTGELFF
>-|TRBJ1-6|-|TRBV9
TGTGCCAGCAGCGTAGCTACGTCTCGGGGATCACCCCTCCACTTT
CASSVATSRGSPLHF
>TRBD2|TRBJ2-1|-|TRBV4-3
TGCGCCAGCAGCCAGGTAGCGGGGGGCCTTTACAATGAGCAGTTCTTC
CASSQVAGGLYNEQFF
>-|TRBJ1-3|-|TRBV9
TGTGCCAGCAGCGTAGATGGAGGGCAAGGAAACACCATATATTTT
CASSVDGGQGNTIYF
>-|TRBJ2-3|-|TRBV7-8
TGTGCCAGCAGCTTAGGGATAGGTATCCCAACCCTCACAGATACGCAGTATTTT
CASSLGIGIPTLTDTQYF
>TRBD1|TRBJ1-4|few|TRBV4-2
TGTGCCAGCAGCCAAGCTCCGGCCGGGACAGGGGGTGAAAAACTGTTTTTT
CASSQAPAGTGGEKLFF
>-|TRBJ2-3|-|TRBV7-2
TGTGCCAGCAGCGCCTCGGCTACAACTACGCAGTATTTT
CASSASATTTQYF
>-|TRBJ2-2|-|TRBV21-1
TGTGCCAGCAGAAGGGTAGGGACACCGAACACCGGGGAGCTGTTTTTT
CASRRVGTPNTGELFF
>-|TRBJ2-1|-|TRBV5-4
TGTGCCAGCAGCTTGCTTCAGGGGAGGAATGAGCAGTTCTTC
CASSLLQGRNEQFF
>-|TRBJ1-6|-|TRBV29-1
TGCAGCGTTGGGGAAAACTATAATTCACCCCTCCACTTT
CSVGENYNSPLHF
>TRBD1|TRBJ2-1|-|TRBV10-2
TGCGCCAGCAGTGGGGCAGGGGGCGACTACAATGAGCAGTTCTTC
CASSGAGGDYNEQFF
>TRBD1|TRBJ1-2|-|TRBV20-1
TGCAGTGCTAGCGACAGGGTTGGCTACACCTTC
CSASDRVGYTF
>TRBD1|TRBJ1-2|-|TRBV3-1/TRBV3-2
TGTGCCAGCAGTCTACAGGGGTCCCGTGGCTACACCTTC
CASSLQGSRGYTF
>TRBD1|TRBJ1-1|-|TRBV5-1
TGCGCCAGCAGCTTGCCGGGACAGGGGCCGATGAACACTGAAGCTTTCTTT
CASSLPGQGPMNTEAFF
>TRBD1|TRBJ1-6|-|TRBV4-2
TGTGCCAGCAGCCAAGAGGACAGGGATAATTCACCCCTCCACTTT
CASSQEDRDNSPLHF
>-|TRBJ1-5|-|TRBV4-2
TGTGCCAGCAGCCAAGATCTCGAAGGGGCCCTTCAGCCCCAGCATTTT
CASSQDLEGALQPQHF
>TRBD1|TRBJ1-5|-|TRBV2
TGTGCCAGCAGTGAATGGGGACAGGGGAAAGGGAATCAGCCCCAGCATTTT
CASSEWGQGKGNQPQHF
>-|TRBJ1-1|-|TRBV29-1
TGCAGCGTTAGTCCCCAGACGAAGAACACTGAAGCTTTCTTT
CSVSPQTKNTEAFF